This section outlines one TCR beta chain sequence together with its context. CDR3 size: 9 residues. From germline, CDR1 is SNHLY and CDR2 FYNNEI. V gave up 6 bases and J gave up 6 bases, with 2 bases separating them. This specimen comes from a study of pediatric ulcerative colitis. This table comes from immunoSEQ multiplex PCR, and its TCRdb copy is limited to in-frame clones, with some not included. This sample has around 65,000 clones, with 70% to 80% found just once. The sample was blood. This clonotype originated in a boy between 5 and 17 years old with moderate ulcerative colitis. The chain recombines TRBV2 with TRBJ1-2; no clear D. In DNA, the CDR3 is TGTGCCAGCAGGGATGGCTACACCTTC. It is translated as CASRDGYTF.